This T cell receptor beta chain was retrieved from a study of blood T cell repertoires in COVID-19. Across the whole study: Acute and convalescent COVID-19 specimens originated in the United States, Italy and Spain.

Methods used by the authors: Reference gene primer amplification yielded estimated nucleated cell counts. Here immunoSEQ multiplex PCR was the method, and the copy in TCRdb shows in-frame clones only, minus some. D and trimming come from the DNA, and the V and J calls and clone size come from that table. The table records hundreds of thousands of clones, 87% of them present only once. Germline values: CDR1 LGHNA, CDR2 YNFKEQ. The CDR3 consists of 15 residues. V was clipped by 0 bases and J by 3 bases; unmatched bases: 3. Material for sequencing was PBMCs or T cells enriched from blood (not recorded which). The rearrangement links TRBV4-2 to TRBJ2-7; 9 nucleotides agree with TRBD1. This TCR derives from a woman in her 30s with acute COVID-19. CDR3 region: CASSQETGGIYEQYF. DNA for the CDR3: TGTGCCAGCAGCCAAGAGACAGGGGGAATCTACGAGCAGTACTTC.